The clone carrying this TCR beta chain was detected only a few times. No antigen is known for it. The CDR3 has 14 amino acids. Trimming cost V 1 base and J 8 bases, with 14 bases left between them. The germline gives CDR1 LGHNA, CDR2 YNFKEQ. The source of the sample is a study of blood T cells in healthy people across ages. A second PCR of about 6 to 12 cycles used a sample-barcoded 5' primer and a J-beta primer mix. Researchers report that a template-switch adaptor with 12 random nucleotides tagged each cDNA molecule. From the 5' RACE reads, TCRdb called clonotypes with MiXCR, one entry per CDR3 protein. Here the sample spans approximately 670,000 distinct CDR3 sequences, about 43% being singletons. General observations from the study: The recorded TCR beta diversity per million T cells decreased in a roughly linear manner with age.

For every donor, a draw yielded around 9.4 milliliters of peripheral blood. The clonotype was recovered from a man at least 80 years old in good health. Sequencing was carried out using blood. The V gene is TRBV4-2, the J gene TRBJ1-2; maybe TRBD1 (6 bases). This chain's CDR3 is CASSQGGQGGGYTF. CDR3 coding DNA: TGTGCCAGCAGCCAAGGCGGCCAAGGGGGGGGCTACACCTTC.